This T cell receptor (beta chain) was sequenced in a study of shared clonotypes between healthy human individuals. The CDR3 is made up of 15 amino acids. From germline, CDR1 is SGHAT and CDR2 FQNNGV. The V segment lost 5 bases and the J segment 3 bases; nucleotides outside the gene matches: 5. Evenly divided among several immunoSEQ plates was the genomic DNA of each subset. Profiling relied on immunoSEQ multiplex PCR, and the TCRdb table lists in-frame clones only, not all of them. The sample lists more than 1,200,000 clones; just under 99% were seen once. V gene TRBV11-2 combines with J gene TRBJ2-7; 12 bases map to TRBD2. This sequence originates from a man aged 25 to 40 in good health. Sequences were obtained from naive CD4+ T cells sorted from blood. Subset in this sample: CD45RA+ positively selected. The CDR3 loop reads CASSTTSGRSYEQYF. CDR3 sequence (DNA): TGTGCCAGCAGCACGACTAGCGGGAGAAGCTACGAGCAGTACTTC.